This T cell receptor beta chain was sequenced in a study of cytomegalovirus exposure and HLA in healthy donors. Study context: The study's early data release held around 85 million unique TCRs from HLA-typed donors.

For this clone: Its specificity is not known.

Amplification used 60 Vbeta primers and 13 Jbeta primers. Here immunoSEQ multiplex PCR was the method, and the copy in TCRdb shows in-frame clones only, minus some. This table holds some 120,000 clones, roughly 80% found once. The CDR3 consists of 16 residues. V was clipped by 4 bases and J by 0 bases; unmatched bases: 9. Germline-derived CDR1 and CDR2 are SGHTA and FQGNSA. Broader study findings: Excluded were some V segments that proved indistinguishable, including TRBV6-2 and TRBV6-3. Per a prior analysis, the majority of TCR beta V segments were productive roughly 90% or roughly 30% of the time. Donors belonging to an Asian-associated ancestry cluster reportedly showed fewer N-insertions in productive TCRs than the roughly 670-donor mean, according to what a later analysis found.

This sequence originates from a woman aged 45-60 years in good health and CMV-seronegative. The chain has TRBV7-2 and TRBJ2-7, with 7 bases aligning to TRBD2. Sequences were obtained from PBMCs. As DNA, the CDR3 is TGTGCCAGCAGCTCGAACCTAGCGGAAAACTCCTACGAGCAGTACTTC. The encoded protein is CASSSNLAENSYEQYF.